The 17 T cell receptor beta chains listed next were all sequenced from one sample in a study of blood T cell repertoires in COVID-19. Libraries were prepared by immunoSEQ multiplex PCR; TCRdb keeps only in-frame clonotypes and omits some of them. The sample lists approximately 250,000 clones; under 95% were seen once. Sequences were obtained from PBMCs or T cells enriched from blood (not recorded which). These TCRs come from a man aged 35-49 years who had been exposed to COVID-19.

The chain carries TRBV30 and TRBJ1-2; D may be TRBD1 (6 bases). CDR1 and CDR2 (germline): GTSNPN, SVGIG (reference sequence). With 2 bases removed from V and 3 bases from J, the gap between germline ends came to 10 bases. The CDR3 is made up of 13 amino acids. CDR3 sequence reads: CAWSSGGYYGYTF. DNA for the CDR3: TGTGCCTGGAGTTCGGGGGGCTACTATGGCTACACCTTC.

The chain joins TRBV7-2 to TRBJ2-4; 11 nucleotides match TRBD2. Unmatched junction bases numbered 5, after V lost 5 bases and J lost 8 bases. The CDR3 loop spans 14 amino acids. Per the germline V gene, CDR1 is SGHTA and CDR2 is FQGNSA. The CDR3 nucleotides are TGTGCCAGCAGCGTGACTAGCGGGACTGACATTCAGTACTTC. It is translated as CASSVTSGTDIQYF.

This chain uses TRBV5-4 with TRBJ2-3; TRBD2 aligns across 12 bases. Germline V gives CDR1 SGHNT, CDR2 YYREEE (reference sequence). V was clipped by 4 bases and J by 0 bases; unmatched bases: 6. The CDR3 loop spans 17 amino acids. CDR3 residues: CASSPRTSGTSTDTQYF. The CDR3 coding sequence is TGTGCCAGCAGCCCACGGACTAGCGGGACTAGCACAGATACGCAGTATTTT.

This rearrangement joins TRBV11-1 to TRBJ2-3, with TRBD2 identical over 8 bases. The CDR3 has 15 amino acids. In germline, CDR1 is SGHAT, CDR2 FQDESV (reference sequence). Trimming cost V 2 bases and J 3 bases; bases outside gene matches: 4. The CDR3 sequence: CASSLLLAGTDTQYF. In DNA form, the CDR3 reads TGTGCCAGCAGCTTACTCTTAGCGGGGACAGATACGCAGTATTTT.

This clone was counted between two and nine times. This chain uses TRBV4-1 with TRBJ2-2; 8 bases are shared with TRBD1. The germline V gene encodes CDR1 MGHRA and CDR2 YSYEKL. V dropped 1 base and J dropped 4; count of bases not matched to a gene: 2. The CDR3 has 15 amino acids. The CDR3: CASSQVQGATGELFF. The CDR3 region has the DNA TGCGCCAGCAGCCAAGTCCAGGGGGCCACCGGGGAGCTGTTTTTT.

This sequence joins TRBV20-1 and TRBJ1-5; D is ambiguous. The germline V and J ends were trimmed by 3 bases and 0 bases, with 12 bases remaining between them. Germline V gene data show CDR1 as DFQATT and CDR2 as SNEGSKA (reference sequence). This CDR3 comprises 15 residues. The CDR3 protein is CSASISLFSNQPQHF. CDR3 DNA sequence: TGCAGTGCTAGTATTTCCCTTTTTAGCAATCAGCCCCAGCATTTT.

This clone was found once. The chain couples TRBV7-9 to TRBJ1-6; no reliable D call. Trimming cost V 6 bases and J 8 bases, with 20 bases left between them. The CDR3 runs 16 residues. Germline CDR1 SEHNR, CDR2 FQNEAQ (reference sequence). The CDR3, as DNA: TGTGCCAGCAGTTTCCACATGGGAGGCGGGTATTCACCCCTCCACTTT. It specifies CASSFHMGGGYSPLHF.

The table lists this clone with a count of one. CDR3 sequence: CASSPRQGYEQYF. Here the CDR3 DNA reads TGTGCCAGCAGCCCCCGACAGGGATACGAGCAGTACTTC. This chain links TRBV7-9 with TRBJ2-7; 7 positions agree with TRBD1. Looked up from germline, CDR1 is SEHNR and CDR2 is FQNEAQ (reference sequence). This CDR3 is 13 amino acids long. V dropped 5 bases and J dropped 4; count of bases not matched to a gene: 5.

The chain combines TRBV19 with TRBJ2-7; possible D gene TRBD2, 5 bases. The CDR3 consists of 16 residues. The V and J ends lost 5 bases and 2 bases respectively, with 19 bases between them. The germline V gene has CDR1 LNHDA and CDR2 SQIVND (reference sequence). CDR3 protein: CASSLQNGVETYEQYF. Here the CDR3 DNA reads TGTGCCAGTAGTCTCCAGAACGGGGTCGAAACCTACGAGCAGTACTTC.

This sequence joins TRBV30 and TRBJ2-7, with D tentatively TRBD2 (6 bases). This CDR3 is 15 amino acids long. The germline CDR1 and CDR2 sequences are GTSNPN and SVGIG (reference sequence). V lost 0 bases and J 2 bases, leaving 14 bases between the germline ends. Here the CDR3 reads CAWSVPGLSPYEQYF. In DNA, the CDR3 is TGTGCCTGGAGTGTACCGGGACTGTCTCCCTACGAGCAGTACTTC.

V is TRBV19 and J is TRBJ1-6; 11 nucleotides agree with TRBD1. V lost 7 bases and J lost 1; bases outside the gene matches: 6. This CDR3 is 17 amino acids long. Germline CDR1 LNHDA, CDR2 SQIVND (reference sequence). The CDR3 DNA is TGTGCCAGTAAACAAGGACAGGGGGCTTCCTATAATTCACCCCTCCACTTT. Protein product: CASKQGQGASYNSPLHF.

This chain uses TRBV10-3 with TRBJ2-3; possibly TRBD1 for D (7 bases). Germline V gene sequence: CDR1 ENHRY, CDR2 SYGVKD. This CDR3 contains 22 residues. V was cut by 4 bases and J by 0 bases, with 32 bases left in between. CDR3 sequence: CAISAQGGTALHSGLSTDTQYF. CDR3 bases: TGTGCCATCAGTGCTCAAGGGGGGACAGCCTTACATTCCGGCCTTAGCACAGATACGCAGTATTTT.

The rearrangement links TRBV7-2 to TRBJ2-3, with 12 positions matching TRBD2. There are 18 residues in the CDR3. CDR1 and CDR2 from the germline V gene are SGHTA and FQGNSA. After removal of 1 base from V and 1 base from J, the junction contained 6 bases not matched to a gene. The CDR3 here is CASSLVGTSGPRTDTQYF. Written as DNA, the CDR3 is TGTGCCAGCAGCTTAGTCGGGACTAGCGGGCCCCGCACAGATACGCAGTATTTT.

V gene TRBV16 combines with J gene TRBJ1-2; 9 nucleotides agree with TRBD1. CDR3 length: 14 residues. Losses at the gene ends were 8 bases for V and 8 bases for J; bases not matched to a gene: 12. CDR1 and CDR2 (germline): KGHSY, FQNENV. The CDR3 region is CASVRERTGAGYTF. The DNA for the CDR3 is TGTGCCAGCGTTAGGGAACGGACAGGGGCCGGCTACACCTTC.

The rearrangement links TRBV10-3 to TRBJ1-5, with D unclear. Per the germline V gene, CDR1 is ENHRY and CDR2 is SYGVKD. V was pared by 4 bases and J by 7 bases, with 11 bases between. There are 13 residues in the CDR3. The CDR3 region is CAISAREGQPQHF. The CDR3, as DNA: TGTGCCATCAGTGCGAGGGAAGGGCAGCCCCAGCATTTT.

The rearrangement joins TRBV11-2 to TRBJ1-1; 7 bases are a match to TRBD1. J lost 4 bases, V lost 5 bases, and 7 bases had no gene match. The germline V gene has CDR1 SGHAT and CDR2 FQNNGV. The CDR3 covers 14 residues. CDR3 residues: CASSLQGFTTEAFF. The CDR3 nucleotides read TGTGCCAGCAGCCTACAGGGGTTTACCACTGAAGCTTTCTTT.

CDR3 in amino acids: CAWSRGIGQPQHF. The CDR3 DNA reads TGTGCCTGGAGTAGGGGCATCGGTCAGCCCCAGCATTTT. J is TRBJ1-5 and V is TRBV30; D perhaps matches TRBD1 (5 bases). Germline CDR1 reads GTSNPN; CDR2 reads SVGIG (reference sequence). Trimming removed 2 bases from V and 6 bases from J, with 11 bases in between. CDR3 size: 13 residues. The variable domain in full, with the rest retrieved from reference TRBV30 and TRBJ1-5, is SQTIHQWPATLVQPVGSPLSLECTVEGTSNPNLYWYRQAAGRGLQLLFYSVGIGQISSEVPQNLSASRPQDRQFILSSKKLLLSDSGFYLCAWSRGIGQPQHFGDGTRLSIL.